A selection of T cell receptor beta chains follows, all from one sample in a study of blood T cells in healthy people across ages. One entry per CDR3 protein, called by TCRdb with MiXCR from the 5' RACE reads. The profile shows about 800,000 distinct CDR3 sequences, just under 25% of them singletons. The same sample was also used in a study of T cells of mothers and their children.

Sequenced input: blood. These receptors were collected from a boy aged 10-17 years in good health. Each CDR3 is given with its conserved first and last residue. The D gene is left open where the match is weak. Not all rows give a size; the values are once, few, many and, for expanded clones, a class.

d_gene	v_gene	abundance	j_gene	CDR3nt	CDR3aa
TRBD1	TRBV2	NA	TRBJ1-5	TGTGCCAGCAGTGCCTGGACAGGGTCCAATCAGCCCCAGCATTTT	CASSAWTGSNQPQHF
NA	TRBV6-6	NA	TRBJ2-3	TGTGCCTGCGGGACAGAAGGCACAGATACGCAGTATTTT	CACGTEGTDTQYF
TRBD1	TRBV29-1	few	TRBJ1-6	TGCAGCGCCCAGGGACAGGGCGTTCGTTCACCCCTCCACTTT	CSAQGQGVRSPLHF
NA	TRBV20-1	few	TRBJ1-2	TGCAGTGCAACCTTCGGTGGAGGGGACAACTATGGCTACACCTTC	CSATFGGGDNYGYTF
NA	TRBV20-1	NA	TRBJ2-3	TGCAGTGCTAGAGATCCGGAGCCGAGCACAGATACGCAGTATTTT	CSARDPEPSTDTQYF
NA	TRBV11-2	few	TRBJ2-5	TGTGCCAGCAGCAGGCTCCCCGAAGAGACCCAGTACTTC	CASSRLPEETQYF
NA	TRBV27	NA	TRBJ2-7	TGTGCCAGCAGGAACACAGGGAGCGAGCGGTACTTC	CASRNTGSERYF
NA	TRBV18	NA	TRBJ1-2	TGTGCCAGCTCACCAGACCATGGCTACACCTTC	CASSPDHGYTF
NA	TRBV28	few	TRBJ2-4	TGTGCCAGCAGTTTGCCCAGGGACATTCAGTACTTC	CASSLPRDIQYF
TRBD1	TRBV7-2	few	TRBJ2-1	TGTGCCAGCAGCACCAGACAGGGCGGGCACAATGAGCAGTTCTTC	CASSTRQGGHNEQFF
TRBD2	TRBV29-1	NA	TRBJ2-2	TGCAGCGTTGTCAGCGGGGGGACAAACACCGGGGAGCTGTTTTTT	CSVVSGGTNTGELFF
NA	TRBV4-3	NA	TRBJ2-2	TGCGCCAGCAGCATACAACCGGGACAGAACACCGGGGAGCTGTTTTTT	CASSIQPGQNTGELFF
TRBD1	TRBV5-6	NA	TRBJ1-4	TGTGCCAGCAGCTCCGGGACAGTGCTGGAAAAACTGTTTTTT	CASSSGTVLEKLFF
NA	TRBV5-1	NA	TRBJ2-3	TGCGCCAGCAGCCCGGGGGACATTAGCACAGATACGCAGTATTTT	CASSPGDISTDTQYF
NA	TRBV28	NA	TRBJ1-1	TGTGCCAGCAGTTCCTCGGTGAACACTGAAGCTTTCTTT	CASSSSVNTEAFF
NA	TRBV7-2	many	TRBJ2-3	TGTGCCAGCAGCTTAAGGACTAGCACAGATACGCAGTATTTT	CASSLRTSTDTQYF